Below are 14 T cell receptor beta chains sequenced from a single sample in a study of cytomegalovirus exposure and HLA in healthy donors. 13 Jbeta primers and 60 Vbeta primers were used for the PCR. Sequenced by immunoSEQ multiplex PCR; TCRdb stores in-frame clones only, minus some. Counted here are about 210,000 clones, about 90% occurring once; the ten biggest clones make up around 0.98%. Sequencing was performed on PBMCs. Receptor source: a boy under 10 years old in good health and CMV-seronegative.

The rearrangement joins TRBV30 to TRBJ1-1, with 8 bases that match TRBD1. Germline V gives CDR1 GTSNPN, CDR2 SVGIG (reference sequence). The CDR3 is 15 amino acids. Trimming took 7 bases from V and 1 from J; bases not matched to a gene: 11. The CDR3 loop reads CALAGGAGKNTEAFF. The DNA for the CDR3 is TGTGCCTTAGCAGGGGGCGCGGGGAAGAACACTGAAGCTTTCTTT.

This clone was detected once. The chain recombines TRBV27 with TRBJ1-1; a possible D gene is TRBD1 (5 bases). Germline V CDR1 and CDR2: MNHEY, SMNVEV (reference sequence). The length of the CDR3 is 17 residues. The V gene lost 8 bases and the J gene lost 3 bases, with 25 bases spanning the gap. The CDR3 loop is CASRATWTPTGDTEAFF. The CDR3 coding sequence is TGTGCCAGCCGAGCTACCTGGACCCCGACGGGGGACACTGAAGCTTTCTTT.

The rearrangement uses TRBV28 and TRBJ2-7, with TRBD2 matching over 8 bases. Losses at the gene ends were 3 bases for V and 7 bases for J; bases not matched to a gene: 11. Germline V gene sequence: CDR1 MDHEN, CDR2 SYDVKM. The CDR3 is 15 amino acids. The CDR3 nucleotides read TGTGCCAGCAGTTTCCTTTCGGGAGGGCCTCAAGAGCAGTACTTC. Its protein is CASSFLSGGPQEQYF.

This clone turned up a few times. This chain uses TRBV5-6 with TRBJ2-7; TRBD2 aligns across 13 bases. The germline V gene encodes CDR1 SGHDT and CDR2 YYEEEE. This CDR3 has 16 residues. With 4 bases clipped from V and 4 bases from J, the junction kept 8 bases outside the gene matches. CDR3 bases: TGTGCCAGCAGCCTGAACGGGGGACTAGCGGGATACGAGCAGTACTTC. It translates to CASSLNGGLAGYEQYF.

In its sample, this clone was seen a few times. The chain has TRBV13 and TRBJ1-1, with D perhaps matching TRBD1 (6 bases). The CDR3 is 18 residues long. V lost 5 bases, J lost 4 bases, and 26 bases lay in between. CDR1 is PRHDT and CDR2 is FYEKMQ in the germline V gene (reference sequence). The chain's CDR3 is CASSLMEAGVRLGTEAFF. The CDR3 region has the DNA TGTGCCAGCAGCCTGATGGAGGCAGGGGTTCGTCTCGGCACTGAAGCTTTCTTT. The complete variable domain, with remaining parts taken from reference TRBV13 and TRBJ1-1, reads AAGVIQSPRHLIKEKRETATLKCYPIPRHDTVYWYQQGPGQDPQFLISFYEKMQSDKGSIPDRFSAQQFSDYHSELNMSSLELGDSALYFCASSLMEAGVRLGTEAFFGQGTRLTVV.

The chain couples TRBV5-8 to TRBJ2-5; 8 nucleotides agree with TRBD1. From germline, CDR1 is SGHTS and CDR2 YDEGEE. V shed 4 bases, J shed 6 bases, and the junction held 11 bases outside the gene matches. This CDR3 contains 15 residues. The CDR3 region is CASSMPQGAVKTQYF. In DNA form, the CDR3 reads TGTGCCAGCAGCATGCCCCAGGGGGCTGTAAAGACCCAGTACTTC.

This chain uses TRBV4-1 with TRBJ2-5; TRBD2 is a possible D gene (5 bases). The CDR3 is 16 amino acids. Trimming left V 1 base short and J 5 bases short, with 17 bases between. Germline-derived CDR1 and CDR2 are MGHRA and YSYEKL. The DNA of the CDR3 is TGCGCCAGCAGCCAAGTTGCCGCTGGACTCACGGAGACCCAGTACTTC. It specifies CASSQVAAGLTETQYF.

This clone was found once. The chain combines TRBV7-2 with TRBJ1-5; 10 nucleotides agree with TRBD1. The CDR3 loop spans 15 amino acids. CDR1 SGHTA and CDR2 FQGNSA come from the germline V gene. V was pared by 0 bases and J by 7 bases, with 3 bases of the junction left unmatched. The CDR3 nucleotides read TGTGCCAGCAGCTTAGCGACGGACAGGGGGCAGCCCCAGCATTTT. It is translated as CASSLATDRGQPQHF. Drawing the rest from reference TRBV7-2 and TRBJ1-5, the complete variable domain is GAGVSQSPSNKVTEKGKDVELRCDPISGHTALYWYRQSLGQGLEFLIYFQGNSAPDKSGLPSDRFSAERTGGSVSTLTIQRTQQEDSAVYLCASSLATDRGQPQHFGDGTRLSIL.

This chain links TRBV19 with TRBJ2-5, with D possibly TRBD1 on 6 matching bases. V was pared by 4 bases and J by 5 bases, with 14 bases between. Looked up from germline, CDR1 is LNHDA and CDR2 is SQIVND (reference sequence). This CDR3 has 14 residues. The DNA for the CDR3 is TGTGCCAGTAGTACCCCAGGGGTCAGGGAGACCCAGTACTTC. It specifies CASSTPGVRETQYF.

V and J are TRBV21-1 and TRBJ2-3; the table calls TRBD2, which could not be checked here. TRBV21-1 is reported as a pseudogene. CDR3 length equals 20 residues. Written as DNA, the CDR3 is TGTGCCAGCAGCAAAGGTCCCCCCCCGACGACTGGCGGGATATTGGTTACGCAGTATTTT. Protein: CASSKGPPPTTGGILVTQYF.

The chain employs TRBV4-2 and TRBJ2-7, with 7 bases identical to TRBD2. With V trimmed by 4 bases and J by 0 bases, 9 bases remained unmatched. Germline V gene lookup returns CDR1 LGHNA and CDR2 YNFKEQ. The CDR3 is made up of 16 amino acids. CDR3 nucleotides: TGTGCCAGCAGCCCCGGGACTACATTCAGCTCCTACGAGCAGTACTTC. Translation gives CASSPGTTFSSYEQYF.

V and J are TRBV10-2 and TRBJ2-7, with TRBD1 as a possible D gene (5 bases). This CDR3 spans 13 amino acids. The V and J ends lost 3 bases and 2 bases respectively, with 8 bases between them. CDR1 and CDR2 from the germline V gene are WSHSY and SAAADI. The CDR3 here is CASSEYRTYEQYF. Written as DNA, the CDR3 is TGCGCCAGCAGTGAATACAGGACCTACGAGCAGTACTTC.

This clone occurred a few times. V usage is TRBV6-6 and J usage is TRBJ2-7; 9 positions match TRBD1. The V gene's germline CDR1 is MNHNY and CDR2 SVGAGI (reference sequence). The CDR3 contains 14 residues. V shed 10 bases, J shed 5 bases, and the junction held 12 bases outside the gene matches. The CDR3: CATYPGQGNNEQYF. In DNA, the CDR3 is TGTGCCACTTACCCCGGACAGGGGAACAACGAGCAGTACTTC.

DNA of the CDR3: TGTGCCAGCACCCCGTTGTCGACATCCTCTGGAAACACCATATATTTT. Protein: CASTPLSTSSGNTIYF. The chain employs TRBV4-2 and TRBJ1-3; D is unresolved. In germline, CDR1 is LGHNA, CDR2 YNFKEQ. The CDR3 sequence is 16 residues long. The V and J ends lost 7 bases and 0 bases respectively, with 16 bases between them.